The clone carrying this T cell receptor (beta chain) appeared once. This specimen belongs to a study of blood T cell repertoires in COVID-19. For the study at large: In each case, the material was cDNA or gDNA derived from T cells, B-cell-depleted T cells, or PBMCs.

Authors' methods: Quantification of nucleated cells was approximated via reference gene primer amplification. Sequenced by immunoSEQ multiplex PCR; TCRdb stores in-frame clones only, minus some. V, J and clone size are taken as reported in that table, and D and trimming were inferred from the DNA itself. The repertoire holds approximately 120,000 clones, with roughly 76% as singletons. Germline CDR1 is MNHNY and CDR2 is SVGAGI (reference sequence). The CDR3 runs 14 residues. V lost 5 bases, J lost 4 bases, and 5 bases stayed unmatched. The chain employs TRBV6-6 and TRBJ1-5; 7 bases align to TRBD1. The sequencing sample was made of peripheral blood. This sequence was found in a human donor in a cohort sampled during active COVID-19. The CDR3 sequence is CASSGAGGNQPQHF. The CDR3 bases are TGTGCCAGCAGTGGGGCAGGGGGAAATCAGCCCCAGCATTTT.